These T cell receptor beta chains were read from a single sample in a study of cytomegalovirus exposure and HLA in healthy donors. Only in-frame clones appear in the TCRdb table, and some are missing; sequencing was by immunoSEQ multiplex PCR. Here the sample spans roughly 140,000 clones, 55% to 70% being singletons. Sequencing input: PBMCs. The source is a woman aged 60-75 years in good health and CMV-seropositive. The CDR3 runs from the conserved cysteine through the conserved F or W. The order of the fields is CDR3 protein, CDR3 DNA, J gene, clone size, D gene, V gene. The D gene is left open where the match is weak. Part of the rows lack a size; the others show once, few, many or a class for expanded clones.

CDR3aa: CASSSQGYSYNEQFF
CDR3nt: TGCGCCAGCAGCTCGCAGGGGTACTCCTACAATGAGCAGTTCTTC
j_gene: TRBJ2-1
abundance: -
d_gene: -
v_gene: TRBV5-1

CDR3aa: CASSPRREGYTEAFF
CDR3nt: TGTGCCAGCAGCCCCCGTAGGGAGGGATACACTGAAGCTTTCTTT
j_gene: TRBJ1-1
abundance: -
d_gene: -
v_gene: TRBV9

CDR3aa: CASSRARGQKNEKLFF
CDR3nt: TGTGCCAGCAGCCGCGCCCGGGGACAGAAAAATGAAAAACTGTTTTTT
j_gene: TRBJ1-4
abundance: -
d_gene: TRBD1
v_gene: TRBV7-9

CDR3aa: CASSSPGSQETQYF
CDR3nt: TGTGCCAGCAGTTCCCCGGGGAGCCAAGAGACCCAGTACTTC
j_gene: TRBJ2-5
abundance: -
d_gene: -
v_gene: TRBV27

CDR3aa: CASSATSGSEQYF
CDR3nt: TGTGCCAGCAGCGCGACTAGCGGGAGCGAGCAGTACTTC
j_gene: TRBJ2-7
abundance: few
d_gene: TRBD2
v_gene: TRBV9

CDR3aa: CASSILSGANTGELFF
CDR3nt: TGTGCCAGCAGCATCTTGAGCGGGGCGAACACCGGGGAGCTGTTTTTT
j_gene: TRBJ2-2
abundance: -
d_gene: TRBD2
v_gene: TRBV7-8

CDR3aa: CASSIKGQGAYEQYF
CDR3nt: TGTGCCAGTAGTATTAAGGGCCAAGGGGCCTACGAGCAGTACTTC
j_gene: TRBJ2-7
abundance: few
d_gene: -
v_gene: TRBV19

CDR3aa: CASSLTSGSADTQYF
CDR3nt: TGTGCCAGCAGTTTGACTAGCGGGAGCGCGGATACGCAGTATTTT
j_gene: TRBJ2-3
abundance: -
d_gene: TRBD2
v_gene: TRBV28

CDR3aa: CASSMDGMGTGELFF
CDR3nt: TGTGCCAGCAGTATGGACGGGATGGGCACCGGGGAGCTGTTTTTT
j_gene: TRBJ2-2
abundance: -
d_gene: -
v_gene: TRBV6-1

CDR3aa: CASSPPTGVNIQYF
CDR3nt: TGTGCCAGCTCACCACCGACAGGGGTGAACATTCAGTACTTC
j_gene: TRBJ2-4
abundance: -
d_gene: TRBD1
v_gene: TRBV18

CDR3aa: CASSLTGTGTGELFF
CDR3nt: TGTGCCAGCAGTTTAACCGGGACAGGGACCGGGGAGCTGTTTTTT
j_gene: TRBJ2-2
abundance: few
d_gene: TRBD1
v_gene: TRBV6-5

CDR3aa: CASTGDQETQYF
CDR3nt: TGTGCCAGCACAGGGGACCAAGAGACCCAGTACTTC
j_gene: TRBJ2-5
abundance: few
d_gene: -
v_gene: TRBV6-5

CDR3aa: CASSASAGSYNEQFF
CDR3nt: TGTGCCAGCAGTGCAAGCGCGGGCTCCTACAATGAGCAGTTCTTC
j_gene: TRBJ2-1
abundance: -
d_gene: -
v_gene: TRBV6-5

CDR3aa: CASRFGQGIYEQYF
CDR3nt: TGTGCCAGCAGATTTGGACAGGGGATTTACGAGCAGTACTTC
j_gene: TRBJ2-7
abundance: -
d_gene: TRBD1
v_gene: TRBV28

CDR3aa: CAFQREPPYEQYF
CDR3nt: TGTGCCTTTCAGCGGGAACCTCCCTACGAGCAGTACTTC
j_gene: TRBJ2-7
abundance: -
d_gene: TRBD2
v_gene: TRBV30

CDR3aa: CASSQGVSGLANTGELFF
CDR3nt: TGTGCCAGCAGCCAAGGAGTTAGCGGGCTCGCGAACACCGGGGAGCTGTTTTTT
j_gene: TRBJ2-2
abundance: once
d_gene: TRBD2
v_gene: TRBV14

CDR3aa: CASSLTAPFGNEKLFF
CDR3nt: TGTGCCAGCAGCTTAACAGCCCCTTTCGGTAATGAAAAACTGTTTTTT
j_gene: TRBJ1-4
abundance: -
d_gene: -
v_gene: TRBV7-2

CDR3aa: CASSPRKDTKNIQYF
CDR3nt: TGTGCCAGCAGTCCACGTAAGGACACCAAAAACATTCAGTACTTC
j_gene: TRBJ2-4
abundance: -
d_gene: -
v_gene: TRBV28

CDR3aa: CASSVGLAGSLLADTQYF
CDR3nt: TGTGCCAGCAGCGTGGGACTAGCGGGGAGCCTCCTCGCGGATACGCAGTATTTT
j_gene: TRBJ2-3
abundance: -
d_gene: TRBD2
v_gene: TRBV9

CDR3aa: CASSILTATYEQYF
CDR3nt: TGCGCCTCCTCCATTTTGACAGCTACCTACGAGCAGTACTTC
j_gene: TRBJ2-7
abundance: -
d_gene: -
v_gene: TRBV5-1

CDR3aa: CASSSLAGGTTGELFF
CDR3nt: TGTGCCAGCAGCTCCTTAGCGGGGGGGACCACCGGGGAGCTGTTTTTT
j_gene: TRBJ2-2
abundance: -
d_gene: TRBD2
v_gene: TRBV7-2

CDR3aa: CASSYPGTGSYEQYF
CDR3nt: TGTGCCAGCAGTTACCCCGGGACAGGGTCCTACGAGCAGTACTTC
j_gene: TRBJ2-7
abundance: -
d_gene: TRBD1
v_gene: TRBV6-6